The T cell receptor (beta chain) described here comes from a study of blood T cell repertoires in COVID-19. Study overall: The study drew acute and convalescent COVID-19 samples from the United States, Italy and Spain.

In germline, CDR1 is SGHRS, CDR2 YFSETQ. There are 18 residues in the CDR3. J was trimmed by 3 bases and V by 4 bases; bases with no gene match: 14. Clones were sequenced by immunoSEQ multiplex PCR, and TCRdb holds only the in-frame ones, with some missing. The sample shows some 190,000 clones, under 90% of them seen only once. The V and J genes are TRBV5-1 and TRBJ2-1, with 9 bases aligning to TRBD1. The sequence was collected from a woman over 75 with COVID-19, enrolled during active disease. Sequencing input: peripheral blood. For the CDR3, the DNA is TGCGCCAGCAGCGTGACAGGGGGGTTGACTAGTCGCTACAATGAGCAGTTCTTC. The encoded protein is CASSVTGGLTSRYNEQFF. The whole variable domain, filled in from reference TRBV5-1 and TRBJ2-1, reads KAGVTQTPRYLIKTRGQQVTLSCSPISGHRSVSWYQQTPGQGLQFLFEYFSETQRNKGNFPGRFSGRQFSNSRSEMNVSTLELGDSALYLCASSVTGGLTSRYNEQFFGPGTRLTVL.